Sequencing of this TCR beta chain was carried out in a study of patients and donors after allogeneic stem cell transplantation. TCRdb ran MiXCR on the RT-PCR reads and lists one entry per CDR3 protein. This sample has 84,000 or so distinct CDR3 sequences, with around 49% found just once. The germline V and J ends were trimmed by 0 bases and 7 bases, with 1 base remaining between them. The CDR3 totals 11 residues. Germline V lookup: CDR1 LGHNA, CDR2 YNFKEQ. The sequenced sample was blood, either unsorted or a sorted T cell fraction (not recorded which). This receptor was identified in a human donor who was either an allogeneic HSCT recipient or a stem cell or donor lymphocyte infusion donor (not recorded which). It is not recorded whose cells these are; they may come from a transplant donor. The rearrangement uses TRBV4-2 and TRBJ2-1; D gene unclear. The CDR3 sequence: CASSQENEQFF. Written as DNA, the CDR3 is TGTGCCAGCAGCCAAGAGAATGAGCAGTTCTTC.